This is a list of T cell receptor beta chains from one sample in a study of OX40 agonist ivuxolimab in advanced cancers. Data came from immunoSEQ multiplex PCR; TCRdb stores just in-frame clones and leaves some out. The sample has approximately 46,000 clones; roughly three quarters are singletons. The sequencing used CD4+ or CD8+ T cells sorted from blood, collected in a trial of the OX40 agonist ivuxolimab. These receptors all come from an adult with an advanced solid tumor such as melanoma, head and neck, liver or kidney cancer. Each CDR3 is given with its conserved first and last residue. Each record gives: D gene, V gene, J gene, clone size, CDR3 protein, CDR3 DNA. D genes are given only for firm matches. Only some rows state a clone size, as once, few, many or a class for expanded clones.

TRBD2	TRBV7-2	TRBJ2-1	-	CASSLVGGSRDEQFF	TGTGCCAGCAGCTTAGTAGGCGGGAGCCGGGATGAGCAGTTCTTC
TRBD2	TRBV5-1	TRBJ2-2	-	CASTLGLAGGELFF	TGCGCCAGCACCCTGGGGCTAGCGGGCGGGGAGCTGTTTTTT
-	TRBV27	TRBJ2-1	-	CASSPRRGSFDEQFF	TGTGCCAGCAGTCCACGGAGGGGAAGCTTTGATGAGCAGTTCTTC
-	TRBV19	TRBJ2-7	-	CASTGGQLGLEQYF	TGTGCCAGTACGGGAGGACAGTTGGGACTCGAGCAGTACTTC
-	TRBV9	TRBJ2-5	-	CASSVVPGAETQYF	TGTGCCAGCAGCGTAGTGCCGGGGGCGGAGACCCAGTACTTC
-	TRBV9	TRBJ1-1	-	CASSASPNTEAFF	TGTGCCAGCAGCGCTTCCCCAAACACTGAAGCTTTCTTT
-	TRBV6-1	TRBJ2-2	-	CASEYRVAGELFF	TGTGCCAGCGAGTACAGGGTGGCCGGGGAGCTGTTTTTT
TRBD2	TRBV9	TRBJ2-1	-	CASSAPARLAGGGYNEQFF	TGTGCCAGCAGCGCCCCCGCCAGACTAGCGGGAGGGGGTTACAATGAGCAGTTCTTC
-	TRBV6-6	TRBJ2-3	-	CASSYRTSTDTQYF	TGTGCCAGCAGTTACCGGACTAGCACAGATACGCAGTATTTT
-	TRBV19	TRBJ2-5	once	CASKISSAQETQYF	TGTGCCAGTAAAATCTCTAGCGCTCAAGAGACCCAGTACTTC
-	TRBV4-1	TRBJ1-2	-	CASSQDIGESYGYTF	TGCGCCAGCAGCCAAGATATAGGGGAGAGCTATGGCTACACCTTC
TRBD2	TRBV7-9	TRBJ2-6	-	CASSLAFGRITSGANVLTF	TGTGCCAGCAGCTTAGCCTTCGGGAGGATCACCTCTGGGGCCAACGTCCTGACTTTC
TRBD1	TRBV2	TRBJ1-6	once	CASSAKALDRGGNSPLHF	TGTGCCAGCAGCGCTAAAGCACTGGACAGGGGTGGGAATTCACCCCTCCACTTT
TRBD2	TRBV7-9	TRBJ2-7	once	CASSRGLAGVPSYEQYF	TGTGCCAGCAGCCGAGGACTAGCGGGGGTCCCTTCCTACGAGCAGTACTTC
-	TRBV5-5	TRBJ2-1	-	CASSLVSGYNEQFF	TGTGCCAGCAGCTTGGTAAGCGGTTACAATGAGCAGTTCTTC
-	TRBV7-9	TRBJ1-5	-	CASSLGTANQPQHF	TGTGCCAGCAGCTTAGGGACAGCAAATCAGCCCCAGCATTTT
-	TRBV11-2	TRBJ1-3	once	CASSFGGTAGNTIYF	TGTGCCAGCAGCTTCGGGGGAACAGCTGGAAACACCATATATTTT
TRBD2	TRBV5-1	TRBJ2-5	few	CASSSGTSGETQYF	TGCGCCAGCAGCTCAGGGACTAGTGGTGAGACCCAGTACTTC
-	TRBV30	TRBJ2-5	few	CAWGRVHQETQYF	TGTGCCTGGGGGAGAGTTCACCAAGAGACCCAGTACTTC
TRBD1	TRBV5-4	TRBJ1-2	-	CASSFGGGGPTGDKGYTF	TGTGCCAGCAGCTTTGGTGGAGGGGGACCCACAGGGGATAAGGGCTACACCTTC
TRBD1	TRBV5-1	TRBJ1-1	-	CASSFGGTGGTEAFF	TGCGCCAGCAGCTTTGGAGGGACAGGGGGCACTGAAGCTTTCTTT
-	TRBV27	TRBJ1-6	-	CASSEGYYNSPLHF	TGTGCCAGCAGCGAGGGTTACTATAATTCACCCCTCCACTTT
-	TRBV9	TRBJ1-4	-	CASSPPWGDEKLFF	TGTGCCAGCAGCCCCCCCTGGGGGGATGAAAAACTGTTTTTT
-	TRBV14	TRBJ2-7	-	CASSQQREVREQYF	TGTGCCAGCAGCCAGCAGAGGGAGGTCCGCGAGCAGTACTTC
-	TRBV7-3	TRBJ2-3	-	CASSAQLGDTQYF	TGTGCCAGCAGCGCACAACTGGGTGATACGCAGTATTTT
TRBD2	TRBV7-9	TRBJ2-1	-	CASSLGAGTSINEQFF	TGTGCCAGCAGCTTAGGCGCGGGGACTAGCATAAATGAGCAGTTCTTC
-	TRBV4-1	TRBJ2-3	-	CASSQLSLGTQYF	TGCGCCAGCAGCCAACTGTCATTGGGTACGCAGTATTTT
TRBD2	TRBV29-1	TRBJ2-7	-	CSVGEGLGQYF	TGCAGCGTTGGGGAGGGCCTTGGGCAGTACTTC
TRBD1	TRBV7-8	TRBJ2-7	-	CASSLTGTGAYEQYF	TGTGCCAGCAGCTTAACCGGGACAGGGGCATACGAGCAGTACTTC
TRBD1	TRBV27	TRBJ1-1	-	CASRTRDRGTEAFF	TGTGCCAGCAGGACCCGGGACAGAGGGACTGAAGCTTTCTTT
TRBD2	TRBV2	TRBJ2-5	-	CASSDATSGAGRTQYF	TGTGCCAGCAGTGATGCGACTAGCGGGGCGGGGCGGACCCAGTACTTC
TRBD2	TRBV5-1	TRBJ2-1	-	CASTLGSGSRDNEQFF	TGCGCCAGCACCCTAGGTAGCGGGAGTCGGGACAATGAGCAGTTCTTC
-	TRBV2	TRBJ2-1	-	CASRTPGRYNEQFF	TGTGCCAGCAGAACCCCCGGACGGTACAATGAGCAGTTCTTC
-	TRBV6-1	TRBJ2-7	-	CASSEAPGSSYEQYF	TGTGCCAGCAGTGAAGCGCCCGGGAGCTCCTACGAGCAGTACTTC